The 23 T cell receptor beta chains in this list originate from one sample, sequenced in a study of T cell repertoires in cytomegalovirus infection. Using its own MiXCR run on the reads, TCRdb lists one record per CDR3 protein. The data show approximately 500,000 distinct CDR3 sequences, approximately 11% seen once. The sample comprised PBMCs. Receptor source: a human donor in good health (CMV status not recorded). Some clones in this sample may be carry-over from other donors' samples.

This clonotype was seen ten or more times. In DNA form, the CDR3 reads TGTGCCAGCAGCCTCACTGCGTCCACCTACAATGAGCAGTTCTTC. It encodes CASSLTASTYNEQFF. This chain joins TRBV7-2 and TRBJ2-1; D is unclear. Trimming stripped 5 bases from V and 2 bases from J, with 13 bases between. Per germline, CDR1 SGHTA and CDR2 FQGNSA. The CDR3 sequence is 15 residues long. The full variable domain, rest sourced from reference TRBV7-2 and TRBJ2-1, is GAGVSQSPSNKVTEKGKDVELRCDPISGHTALYWYRQSLGQGLEFLIYFQGNSAPDKSGLPSDRFSAERTGGSVSTLTIQRTQQEDSAVYLCASSLTASTYNEQFFGPGTRLTVL.

This sequence joins TRBV11-2 and TRBJ1-6; TRBD1 is a possible D gene (5 bases). This CDR3 is built from 15 residues. Per germline, CDR1 SGHAT and CDR2 FQNNGV. Trimming cost V 4 bases and J 7 bases, with 14 bases left between them. The DNA for the CDR3 is TGTGCCAGCAGCTCCTCAGGGTCGGGGAATTCACCCCTCCACTTT. This encodes CASSSSGSGNSPLHF. The full variable domain, in which reference TRBV11-2 and TRBJ1-6 provide the parts outside the CDR3, is EAGVAQSPRYKIIEKRQSVAFWCNPISGHATLYWYQQILGQGPKLLIQFQNNGVVDDSQLPKDRFSAERLKGVDSTLKIQPAKLEDSAVYLCASSSSGSGNSPLHFGNGTRLTVT.

This clonotype has ten or more counts. The chain couples TRBV6-1 to TRBJ1-1; 7 bases agree with TRBD1. The trim removed 6 bases at V and 7 bases at J, leaving 11 bases unmatched. The CDR3 length is 14 residues. Germline lookup yields CDR1 MNHNS and CDR2 SASEGT. The CDR3, as DNA: TGTGCCAGCAGCACCCAGACAGGGAGGATTGAAGCTTTCTTT. Its translation is CASSTQTGRIEAFF.

This clonotype has only a few counts. This sequence joins TRBV20-1 and TRBJ2-7; D is ambiguous. Trimming left V 0 bases short and J 3 bases short, with 6 bases between. The V gene's germline CDR1 is DFQATT and CDR2 SNEGSKA (reference sequence). The CDR3 contains 12 residues. In DNA, the CDR3 is TGCAGTGCTAGAGAGAGCTACTACGAGCAGTACTTC. Translated, it gives CSARESYYEQYF.

There are many counts of this clonotype. V is TRBV19 and J is TRBJ1-2; D not certain. The CDR3 runs to 16 residues. The V end was cut by 0 bases, the J end by 8 bases, with 19 bases between. Germline V lookup: CDR1 LNHDA, CDR2 SQIVND (reference sequence). CDR3 loop: CASSIDTKRRTSGYTF. CDR3 nucleotides: TGTGCCAGTAGTATAGATACGAAAAGGAGGACGTCGGGCTACACCTTC.

This clonotype was counted ten times or more. This sequence joins TRBV28 and TRBJ2-5, with D possibly being TRBD2 (5 bases). The CDR3 length is 13 residues. CDR1 and CDR2 (germline): MDHEN, SYDVKM. Deletions cut 3 bases from V and 6 bases from J, with 11 bases between. For the CDR3, the DNA is TGTGCCAGCAGTTTCTCCGTCGGGAAGACCCAGTACTTC. Translating it yields CASSFSVGKTQYF.

This clonotype came up many times. The chain joins TRBV4-1 to TRBJ1-5; 10 bases are shared with TRBD1. V lost 11 bases, J lost 3 bases, and 4 bases stayed unmatched. From germline, CDR1 is MGHRA and CDR2 YSYEKL. The CDR3 consists of 13 residues. The DNA for the CDR3 is TGCGCCTCCGGACAGGGGGTCAATCAGCCCCAGCATTTT. Its translation: CASGQGVNQPQHF.

The chain couples TRBV11-2 to TRBJ1-1; D gene uncertain. In germline, CDR1 is SGHAT, CDR2 FQNNGV. This CDR3 is built from 13 residues. Trimming pared 4 bases from V and 7 bases from J, leaving 13 bases between. Here the CDR3 reads CASSSGPQGEAFF. Here the CDR3 DNA reads TGTGCCAGCAGCTCCGGGCCCCAAGGTGAAGCTTTCTTT.

This clonotype was detected ten times or more. The genes are TRBV7-9 and TRBJ2-7, with 8 nucleotides matching TRBD2. The V segment lost 5 bases and the J segment 4 bases; nucleotides outside the gene matches: 13. The V gene's germline CDR1 is SEHNR and CDR2 FQNEAQ (reference sequence). CDR3 length equals 16 residues. CDR3 in amino acids: CASSRGLAPWGYEQYF. The DNA of the CDR3 is TGTGCCAGCAGCCGAGGACTAGCTCCCTGGGGGTACGAGCAGTACTTC.

This clonotype was found many times. V gene TRBV7-6 combines with J gene TRBJ2-6; the match to TRBD1 covers 12 bases. From germline, CDR1 is SGHVS and CDR2 FNYEAQ. The CDR3 covers 18 residues. V gave up 5 bases and J gave up 2 bases; unmatched junction bases: 7. The CDR3 is CASSPGTGGSTGANVLTF. CDR3 bases: TGTGCCAGCAGCCCTGGGACAGGGGGCTCCACTGGGGCCAACGTCCTGACTTTC.

This clonotype was observed many times. The chain carries TRBV4-2 and TRBJ2-3; TRBD2 matches 7 bases. The CDR3 totals 13 residues. After removal of 4 bases from V and 4 bases from J, the junction contained 2 bases not matched to a gene. Germline loops: CDR1 LGHNA, CDR2 YNFKEQ. The CDR3, as DNA: TGTGCCAGCAGCCCTCTAGCGGCAGATACGCAGTATTTT. Translation gives CASSPLAADTQYF.

The genes are TRBV29-1 and TRBJ2-7, with D tentatively TRBD1 (5 bases). The ends were cut back, 4 bases at V and 3 bases at J, with 10 bases in the middle. The CDR3 covers 12 residues. Germline V gene lookup returns CDR1 SQVTM and CDR2 ANQGSEA. CDR3: CSVAPDNYEQYF. Written as DNA, the CDR3 is TGCAGCGTTGCCCCGGACAACTACGAGCAGTACTTC.

The V call is TRBV4-1, the J call TRBJ2-7, with 9 bases fitting TRBD2. Germline loops: CDR1 MGHRA, CDR2 YSYEKL. V lost 0 bases, J lost 5 bases, and 11 bases stayed unmatched. CDR3 length: 17 residues. This CDR3 reads CASSQDLSSGRRNEQYF. As DNA, the CDR3 is TGCGCCAGCAGCCAAGATCTATCCAGCGGGAGGCGGAACGAGCAGTACTTC.

This clonotype was counted ten times or more. The rearrangement joins TRBV5-1 to TRBJ2-2; 12 bases fit TRBD1. This CDR3 has 16 amino acids. CDR1 and CDR2 (germline): SGHRS, YFSETQ. The V gene end was trimmed by 5 bases and the J gene end by 4 bases; junction bases not matched to a gene: 6. CDR3 in DNA: TGCGCCAGCAGTCTCGGGACAGGGGGCGGCACCGGGGAGCTGTTTTTT. This sequence encodes CASSLGTGGGTGELFF.

This clonotype occurred many times. V is TRBV20-1 and J is TRBJ2-5; 8 bases fit TRBD2. The CDR3 sequence is 16 residues long. V was clipped by 6 bases and J by 5 bases; unmatched bases: 17. CDR1 is DFQATT, CDR2 SNEGSKA, per germline (reference sequence). The CDR3 sequence is CSAAGGSGGRGETQYF. CDR3 sequence (DNA): TGCAGTGCGGCCGGGGGAAGCGGGGGCCGGGGGGAGACCCAGTACTTC.

This clonotype was counted a few times. The rearrangement joins TRBV20-1 to TRBJ1-2, with D maybe TRBD1 (5 bases). Germline V CDR1 and CDR2: DFQATT, SNEGSKA (reference sequence). The V end lost 0 bases, the J end lost 2 bases, and 13 bases lay between the germline ends. The CDR3 is made up of 15 amino acids. As DNA, the CDR3 is TGCAGTGCTAGAGATACCTCAAACAGGAACTATGGCTACACCTTC. It specifies CSARDTSNRNYGYTF.

There are a few counts of this clonotype. The V and J genes are TRBV13 and TRBJ2-7, with 9 nucleotides matching TRBD1. J lost 5 bases, V lost 4 bases, and 6 bases had no gene match. This CDR3 has 14 amino acids. Germline V gives CDR1 PRHDT, CDR2 FYEKMQ (reference sequence). CDR3 nucleotide sequence: TGTGCCAGCAGCTACAGGGGGCCCCCCCACGAGCAGTACTTC. Encoded protein: CASSYRGPPHEQYF.

This rearrangement joins TRBV6-2 or TRBV6-3 to TRBJ1-4; no clear D. The CDR3 sequence is 15 residues long. The V gene's germline CDR1 is MNHEY and CDR2 SVGEGT. Trimming took off 6 bases at V and 2 bases at J, with 13 bases between the two ends. In DNA form, the CDR3 reads TGTGCCAGCAGCTTTCCCCCCACGACTAATGAAAAACTGTTTTTT. This sequence encodes CASSFPPTTNEKLFF.

The J gene is TRBJ2-3, the V gene TRBV11-1, with a tentative D call TRBD1 (5 bases). Germline assignment: CDR1 SGHAT and CDR2 FQDESV (reference sequence). This CDR3 is built from 14 residues. The V and J ends lost 4 bases and 2 bases respectively, with 10 bases between them. In DNA, the CDR3 is TGTGCCAGCAGCTATGGACATCTCACAGATACGCAGTATTTT. This sequence encodes CASSYGHLTDTQYF. Supplemented by reference TRBV11-1 and TRBJ2-3, the full variable domain reads EAEVAQSPRYKITEKSQAVAFWCDPISGHATLYWYRQILGQGPELLVQFQDESVVDDSQLPKDRFSAERLKGVDSTLKIQPAELGDSAMYLCASSYGHLTDTQYFGPGTRLTVL.

This clonotype was recorded many times. The chain links TRBV28 to TRBJ1-5; 11 nucleotides agree with TRBD1. The length of the CDR3 is 15 residues. Trimming took 3 bases from V and 6 from J; bases not matched to a gene: 4. From germline, CDR1 is MDHEN and CDR2 SYDVKM. The CDR3, as DNA: TGTGCCAGCAGTTTCGGGACAGGGGGAATTCAGCCCCAGCATTTT. It encodes CASSFGTGGIQPQHF.

V usage is TRBV19 and J usage is TRBJ1-1; D is ambiguous. Germline V CDR1 and CDR2: LNHDA, SQIVND (reference sequence). The V and J ends lost 5 bases and 4 bases respectively, with 17 bases between them. The CDR3 sequence is 15 residues long. This chain's CDR3 is CASSPRPFGTTEAFF. The CDR3 DNA follows: TGTGCCAGTAGTCCCAGGCCCTTTGGCACCACTGAAGCTTTCTTT.

This clonotype was seen only a few times. J is TRBJ2-4 and V is TRBV4-1; no reliable D call. Germline assignment: CDR1 MGHRA and CDR2 YSYEKL. The CDR3 loop spans 15 amino acids. Between the trimmed V and J ends, which lost 0 bases and 6 bases, there was a span of 12 bases. CDR3 DNA: TGCGCCAGCAGCCAAGAAGACTCCTTGGGAAACATTCAGTACTTC. This encodes CASSQEDSLGNIQYF.

This clonotype was observed a handful of times. The V and J genes are TRBV12-3 or TRBV12-4 and TRBJ1-2; maybe TRBD1 (5 bases). V was shortened by 5 bases and J by 13 bases, with 17 bases between the two germline ends. This CDR3 is 12 amino acids long. This chain's CDR3 is CASSLGEGRCTF. The CDR3 DNA sequence: TGTGCCAGCAGTCTGGGGGAGGGACGCTGCACCTTC.